The 30 T cell receptor beta chains below all came from one sample that was sequenced in a study of CD4 T cells in relation to SARS-CoV-2 and coronaviruses. No antigen is known for these receptors. Here immunoSEQ multiplex PCR was the method, and the copy in TCRdb shows in-frame clones only, minus some. The top ten clones hold roughly 17% of a sample with about 21,000 clones, 76% of them seen once. Before the COVID-19 pandemic, during about 2011-2019, CD4+ T cells were taken from unexposed donors. The cells were cultured for about 10 days before CD4+ T cells were isolated. Material: CD4+ T cells from PBMCs, cultured in vitro. The receptors stem from a human donor in good health.

There are a few counts of this clone. V gene TRBV2 combines with J gene TRBJ1-5; D possibly corresponds to TRBD1 (5 bases). CDR3 size: 15 residues. Trimming cost V 2 bases and J 9 bases, with 17 bases left between them. The germline CDR1 and CDR2 sequences are SNHLY and FYNNEI. The CDR3 here is CASSERGRVLGPQHF. The CDR3, as DNA: TGTGCCAGCAGTGAACGAGGCAGGGTTCTAGGGCCCCAGCATTTT.

This chain joins TRBV24-1 and TRBJ2-3; D not resolved. Between the trimmed V and J ends, which lost 5 bases and 2 bases, there was a span of 4 bases. The CDR3 is made up of 12 amino acids. Germline V gives CDR1 KGHDR, CDR2 SFDVKD. CDR3 sequence reads: CATSGYTDTQYF. Here the CDR3 DNA reads TGTGCCACCAGTGGATACACAGATACGCAGTATTTT.

There are a few counts of this clone. The J gene is TRBJ1-1, the V gene TRBV3-1 (or the pseudogene TRBV3-2); D is ambiguous. Trimming cost V 0 bases and J 6 bases, with 8 bases left between them. Germline CDR1 is LGHDT and CDR2 is YNNKEL (reference sequence). The length of the CDR3 is 13 residues. CDR3 nucleotides: TGTGCCAGCAGCCAAGATGTGGGCGCTGAAGCTTTCTTT. This translates into CASSQDVGAEAFF.

This chain links TRBV29-1 with TRBJ1-1; perhaps TRBD1 as D (5 bases). V was shortened by 6 bases and J by 4 bases, with 18 bases between the two germline ends. Germline values: CDR1 SQVTM, CDR2 ANQGSEA. The CDR3 totals 14 residues. CDR3 sequence reads: CSVTLGGSGTEAFF. CDR3 DNA: TGCAGCGTCACGCTTGGGGGGTCGGGCACTGAAGCTTTCTTT.

This clone was found once. The chain recombines TRBV5-4 with TRBJ1-1, with D unclear. The CDR3 is 15 residues long. Germline V gives CDR1 SGHNT, CDR2 YYREEE (reference sequence). V was shortened by 0 bases and J by 0 bases, with 9 bases between the two germline ends. CDR3 sequence: CASSLEVTVNTEAFF. CDR3 sequence (DNA): TGTGCCAGCAGCTTGGAGGTAACGGTGAACACTGAAGCTTTCTTT.

This clone was counted only a few times. This chain joins TRBV5-1 and TRBJ1-1, with a weak D call TRBD1 (5 bases). CDR1 and CDR2 (germline): SGHRS, YFSETQ. The CDR3 contains 14 residues. V lost 2 bases to trimming and J lost 3 bases, with 11 bases between them. CDR3 loop: CASSFRVTDTEAFF. CDR3 DNA sequence: TGCGCCAGCAGCTTCAGGGTTACGGACACTGAAGCTTTCTTT.

This clone showed up just a few times. The CDR3 loop reads CASEGQLETQYF. In DNA form, the CDR3 reads TGTGCCAGCGAGGGACAATTGGAGACCCAGTACTTC. V and J are TRBV6-5 and TRBJ2-5, with D possibly matching TRBD1 (6 bases). V lost 8 bases and J lost 5, with 12 bases in between. Germline V gives CDR1 MNHEY, CDR2 SVGAGI. The CDR3 covers 12 residues.

This clone was counted only a few times. The CDR3: CASSQVRTGSHEQFF. CDR3 nucleotide sequence: TGTGCCAGCAGCCAAGTAAGGACAGGGAGCCATGAGCAGTTCTTC. The genes are TRBV3-1 (or the pseudogene TRBV3-2) and TRBJ2-1; 8 bases match TRBD1. Germline V gene data show CDR1 as LGHDT and CDR2 as YNNKEL (reference sequence). The CDR3 loop spans 15 amino acids. Losses at the gene ends were 1 base for V and 8 bases for J; bases not matched to a gene: 7.

V and J are TRBV27 and TRBJ2-3, with D possibly being TRBD1 (6 bases). The CDR3 is made up of 15 amino acids. V was cut by 2 bases and J by 0 bases, with 9 bases left in between. CDR1 and CDR2 (germline): MNHEY, SMNVEV (reference sequence). The CDR3: CASSLGGQSTDTQYF. DNA for the CDR3: TGTGCCAGCAGTTTAGGTGGACAGAGCACAGATACGCAGTATTTT.

The gene calls are TRBV5-6 and TRBJ2-7; 8 bases are shared with TRBD1. Germline V lookup: CDR1 SGHDT, CDR2 YYEEEE. V gave up 4 bases and J gave up 2 bases; unmatched junction bases: 20. The CDR3 has 19 residues. In DNA, the CDR3 is TGTGCCAGCAGCCTAAAGGGCAGGGGGCAGGGGGGTTTGACCTACGAGCAGTACTTC. Translation: CASSLKGRGQGGLTYEQYF.

J is TRBJ1-6 and V is TRBV30; no firm D call. Trimming removed 3 bases from V and 8 bases from J, with 17 bases in between. Germline CDR1 GTSNPN, CDR2 SVGIG (reference sequence). The CDR3 is 15 amino acids. The CDR3 region has the DNA TGTGCCTGGAGCGCACACGCGAGGTATGATTCACCCCTCCACTTT. Translated, it gives CAWSAHARYDSPLHF.

V is TRBV20-1 and J is TRBJ2-1; D remains ambiguous. Germline V gene data show CDR1 as DFQATT and CDR2 as SNEGSKA (reference sequence). CDR3 length: 15 residues. V dropped 3 bases and J dropped 8 bases, with 20 bases sitting between them. The chain's CDR3 is CSASWDHSGRHEQFF. The CDR3 DNA is TGCAGTGCTAGTTGGGATCACTCTGGACGCCATGAGCAGTTCTTC.

The chain employs TRBV19 and TRBJ2-1; the match to TRBD2 covers 9 bases. CDR3 length: 15 amino acids. The germline CDR1 and CDR2 sequences are LNHDA and SQIVND (reference sequence). CDR3 in amino acids: CATSPLAGDYNEQFF. CDR3 nucleotides: TGTGCGACCTCACCTTTAGCGGGAGACTACAATGAGCAGTTCTTC. Full variable domain (rest looked up from reference TRBV19 and TRBJ2-1): DGGITQSPKYLFRKEGQNVTLSCEQNLNHDAMYWYRQDPGQGLRLIYYSQIVNDFQKGDIAEGYSVSREKKESFPLTVTSAQKNPTAFYLCATSPLAGDYNEQFFGPGTRLTVL.

This clone was seen once. The chain employs TRBV6-6 and TRBJ2-5; 7 bases are a match to TRBD2. The V and J ends lost 7 bases and 4 bases, in that order; junction bases with no gene match: 6. Germline CDR1 and CDR2: MNHNY and SVGAGI (reference sequence). The CDR3 has 13 amino acids. The CDR3, as DNA: TGTGCCAGCACCCAGACTAGCCCAGAGACCCAGTACTTC. This gives the protein CASTQTSPETQYF.

V gene TRBV19 combines with J gene TRBJ1-3; D is undetermined. Germline values: CDR1 LNHDA, CDR2 SQIVND (reference sequence). The V end was cut by 2 bases, the J end by 0 bases, with 5 bases between. The CDR3 totals 14 residues. The CDR3 protein is CASSIRYSGNTIYF. For the CDR3, the DNA is TGTGCCAGTAGTATAAGGTACTCTGGAAACACCATATATTTT.

The chain links TRBV12-3 or TRBV12-4 to TRBJ1-2; tentatively, D is TRBD1 (5 bases). CDR3 length: 13 residues. Trimming left V 6 bases short and J 2 bases short, with 10 bases between. For the CDR3, the DNA is TGTGCCAGCAGCCGGGACTACAACTATGGCTACACCTTC. This encodes CASSRDYNYGYTF.

The chain links TRBV10-1 to TRBJ1-2; D uncertain. Trimming stripped 0 bases from V and 4 bases from J, with 12 bases between. The CDR3 sequence is 15 residues long. Per germline, CDR1 WNHNN and CDR2 SYGVQD (reference sequence). The DNA of the CDR3 is TGCGCCAGCAGTGAGTCGATTTCCGTTCCCTATGGCTACACCTTC. Amino acids: CASSESISVPYGYTF.

The chain is built from TRBV9 and TRBJ2-7; perhaps TRBD2 as D (7 bases). Germline assignment: CDR1 SGDLS and CDR2 YYNGEE. Trimming shortened V by 4 bases and J by 1 base, and 15 bases separated the two germline ends. The CDR3 has 15 amino acids. The CDR3 DNA is TGTGCCAGCAGCCCTCGGGGGGCAGGGTCCTACGAGCAGTACTTC. Protein product: CASSPRGAGSYEQYF.

This clone was seen once. The chain carries TRBV30 and TRBJ1-1; D might be TRBD1 (6 bases). Germline CDR1 is GTSNPN and CDR2 is SVGIG (reference sequence). CDR3 length: 13 amino acids. V was trimmed by 5 bases and J by 8 bases, leaving 18 bases between them. CDR3: CAWDDSTGTEAFF. As DNA, the CDR3 is TGTGCCTGGGACGACTCGACAGGTACAGAAGCTTTCTTT.

This rearrangement joins TRBV11-2 to TRBJ2-2; 9 bases match TRBD1. Trimming at V came to 3 bases and at J to 1 base, leaving 6 bases not matched to a gene. This CDR3 comprises 17 residues. Germline CDR1 and CDR2: SGHAT and FQNNGV. This CDR3 reads CASSFLTGGGNTGELFF. CDR3 bases: TGTGCCAGCAGCTTTTTAACAGGGGGCGGGAACACCGGGGAGCTGTTTTTT.

V usage is TRBV5-4 and J usage is TRBJ2-7; the match to TRBD2 covers 7 bases. The CDR3 length is 13 residues. The V segment lost 2 bases and the J segment 5 bases; nucleotides outside the gene matches: 4. The V gene's germline CDR1 is SGHNT and CDR2 YYREEE (reference sequence). Here the CDR3 reads CASSLGGRDEQYF. The CDR3 nucleotides read TGTGCCAGCAGCTTAGGCGGGAGAGACGAGCAGTACTTC.

This chain connects TRBV6-1 to TRBJ2-5; D is perhaps TRBD2 (6 bases). Germline CDR1 is MNHNS and CDR2 is SASEGT. The V end was cut by 1 base, the J end by 5 bases, with 17 bases between. The CDR3 is made up of 16 amino acids. The CDR3 region is CASSEVVGGVQETQYF. CDR3 nucleotides: TGTGCCAGCAGTGAAGTGGTTGGAGGGGTCCAGGAGACCCAGTACTTC.

This rearrangement joins TRBV5-1 to TRBJ2-2; 11 nucleotides match TRBD2. The trim removed 4 bases at V and 1 base at J, leaving 0 bases unmatched. The CDR3 consists of 15 residues. Germline V gene sequence: CDR1 SGHRS, CDR2 YFSETQ. CDR3 sequence: CASSGTSGNTGELFF. CDR3 DNA: TGCGCCAGCAGCGGGACTAGCGGGAACACCGGGGAGCTGTTTTTT.

The CDR3 region has the DNA TGTGCCAGCAGTGCGACAGGGGGCTTCACCTACAATGAGCAGTTCTTC. It codes for CASSATGGFTYNEQFF. V gene TRBV27 combines with J gene TRBJ2-1, with 10 bases lining up with TRBD1. J was trimmed by 2 bases and V by 5 bases; bases with no gene match: 6. Germline V gene sequence: CDR1 MNHEY, CDR2 SMNVEV (reference sequence). The CDR3 consists of 16 residues.

The chain joins TRBV7-9 to TRBJ1-1; D unresolved. From germline, CDR1 is SEHNR and CDR2 FQNEAQ (reference sequence). This CDR3 spans 14 amino acids. Trimming removed 4 bases from V and 2 bases from J, with 11 bases in between. Here the CDR3 DNA reads TGTGCCAGCAGCTCTTCGTCCCCTAACACTGAAGCTTTCTTT. Its protein product is CASSSSSPNTEAFF.

The chain combines TRBV5-1 with TRBJ2-5, with 8 bases lining up with TRBD2. The trim removed 0 bases at V and 0 bases at J, leaving 4 bases unmatched. CDR1 and CDR2 from the germline V gene are SGHRS and YFSETQ. The CDR3 is made up of 16 amino acids. The CDR3 protein is CASSLAGGQYQETQYF. CDR3 DNA sequence: TGCGCCAGCAGCTTGGCGGGGGGGCAGTACCAAGAGACCCAGTACTTC.

This clone was seen more than once but under ten times. The rearrangement joins TRBV27 to TRBJ1-1, with TRBD1 identical over 7 bases. In germline, CDR1 is MNHEY, CDR2 SMNVEV (reference sequence). With V trimmed by 6 bases and J by 0 bases, 4 bases remained unmatched. The CDR3 loop spans 14 amino acids. The DNA for the CDR3 is TGTGCCAGCAGGTTGACAGGGATGAACACTGAAGCTTTCTTT. Translation gives CASRLTGMNTEAFF.

The J gene is TRBJ2-1, the V gene TRBV3-1 (or the pseudogene TRBV3-2); TRBD1 matches 11 bases. Germline CDR1 is LGHDT and CDR2 is YNNKEL (reference sequence). With V trimmed by 2 bases and J by 14 bases, 2 bases remained unmatched. This CDR3 is built from 12 residues. The CDR3 coding sequence is TGTGCCAGCAGCCAACCGGGACAGGGGGAGTTCTTC. Translation gives CASSQPGQGEFF.

The V and J genes are TRBV5-4 and TRBJ2-3; no definite D call. CDR1 is SGHNT, CDR2 YYREEE, per germline (reference sequence). CDR3 length equals 13 residues. V lost 4 bases, J lost 2 bases, and 8 bases lay in between. The CDR3 protein is CASSALDTDTQYF. DNA of the CDR3: TGTGCCAGCAGCGCATTGGACACAGATACGCAGTATTTT. The complete variable domain, with remaining parts taken from reference TRBV5-4 and TRBJ2-3, reads ETGVTQSPTHLIKTRGQQVTLRCSSQSGHNTVSWYQQALGQGPQFIFQYYREEENGRGNFPPRFSGLQFPNYSSELNVNALELDDSALYLCASSALDTDTQYFGPGTRLTVL.

The rearrangement links TRBV9 to TRBJ2-1; D uncertain. V was trimmed by 0 bases and J by 9 bases, leaving 13 bases between them. Germline CDR1 reads SGDLS; CDR2 reads YYNGEE. The CDR3 sequence is 14 residues long. The CDR3 sequence: CASSVVPELGEQFF. The CDR3 coding sequence is TGTGCCAGCAGCGTAGTGCCAGAATTGGGTGAGCAGTTCTTC. The entire variable domain, with the rest obtained from reference TRBV9 and TRBJ2-1, is as follows: DSGVTQTPKHLITATGQRVTLRCSPRSGDLSVYWYQQSLDQGLQFLIQYYNGEERAKGNILERFSAQQFPDLHSELNLSSLELGDSALYFCASSVVPELGEQFFGPGTRLTVL.